This is a list of T cell receptor beta chains from one sample in a study of cytomegalovirus exposure and HLA in healthy donors. Libraries were prepared by immunoSEQ multiplex PCR; TCRdb keeps only in-frame clonotypes and omits some of them. The profile shows 200,000 to 250,000 clones, 70% to 85% of them singletons. The source material was PBMCs. The receptor source for this set is a man aged 50 to 59 in good health and CMV-seronegative. The CDR3 runs from the conserved cysteine through the conserved F or W. D genes are given only for firm matches. Not every row has a clone size; where given, it reads once, few, many or a size class.

clone_size: -; j_call: TRBJ2-1; d_call: TRBD2; v_call: TRBV7-3; cdr3_aa: CASSPGGSYNEQFF; cdr3_nt: TGTGCCAGCAGCCCGGGGGGCTCCTACAATGAGCAGTTCTTC
clone_size: -; j_call: TRBJ2-2; d_call: TRBD1; v_call: TRBV5-1; cdr3_aa: CASSYWDRGTGELFF; cdr3_nt: TGCGCCAGCAGCTATTGGGACAGGGGCACCGGGGAGCTGTTTTTT
clone_size: -; j_call: TRBJ2-1; d_call: TRBD2; v_call: TRBV7-9; cdr3_aa: CASRLAGGQYNEQFF; cdr3_nt: TGTGCCAGCCGGCTAGCGGGAGGGCAGTACAATGAGCAGTTCTTC
clone_size: -; j_call: TRBJ2-5; d_call: TRBD2; v_call: TRBV30; cdr3_aa: CAWSGLAQETQYF; cdr3_nt: TGTGCCTGGAGCGGACTAGCGCAAGAGACCCAGTACTTC
clone_size: -; j_call: TRBJ2-1; d_call: -; v_call: TRBV5-6; cdr3_aa: CASSRSSYNEQFF; cdr3_nt: TGTGCCAGCAGCCGTAGCTCCTACAATGAGCAGTTCTTC
clone_size: -; j_call: TRBJ1-5; d_call: -; v_call: TRBV5-1; cdr3_aa: CASSLDSPSNQPQHF; cdr3_nt: TGCGCCAGCAGCCTGGACAGCCCTAGCAATCAGCCCCAGCATTTT
clone_size: -; j_call: TRBJ1-1; d_call: -; v_call: TRBV18; cdr3_aa: CASSATGTLNTEAFF; cdr3_nt: TGTGCCAGCTCAGCTACCGGGACACTGAACACTGAAGCTTTCTTT
clone_size: -; j_call: TRBJ2-5; d_call: TRBD1; v_call: TRBV5-1; cdr3_aa: CASSLPGGGETQYF; cdr3_nt: TGCGCCAGCAGCTTGCCAGGGGGCGGTGAGACCCAGTACTTC
clone_size: few; j_call: TRBJ2-1; d_call: -; v_call: TRBV7-9; cdr3_aa: CASSLVDFVFNEQFF; cdr3_nt: TGTGCCAGCAGCTTAGTAGATTTCGTATTTAATGAGCAGTTCTTC
clone_size: -; j_call: TRBJ2-7; d_call: -; v_call: TRBV5-6; cdr3_aa: CASSLAQGYEQYF; cdr3_nt: TGTGCCAGCAGCTTGGCCCAGGGCTACGAGCAGTACTTC
clone_size: -; j_call: TRBJ2-7; d_call: TRBD1; v_call: TRBV6-5; cdr3_aa: CASSPRDRISYEQYF; cdr3_nt: TGTGCCAGCAGTCCCCGGGACAGGATTTCCTACGAGCAGTACTTC
clone_size: -; j_call: TRBJ1-5; d_call: -; v_call: TRBV6-1; cdr3_aa: CASSATINQPQHF; cdr3_nt: TGTGCCAGCAGCGCCACAATCAATCAGCCCCAGCATTTT
clone_size: once; j_call: TRBJ2-1; d_call: TRBD2; v_call: TRBV7-9; cdr3_aa: CASSLAGLAGYNEQFF; cdr3_nt: TGTGCCAGCAGCTTAGCGGGACTAGCGGGGTACAATGAGCAGTTCTTC
clone_size: -; j_call: TRBJ2-5; d_call: TRBD1; v_call: TRBV5-4; cdr3_aa: CASSLDRGDQETQYF; cdr3_nt: TGTGCCAGCAGCTTGGACAGGGGGGACCAAGAGACCCAGTACTTC
clone_size: -; j_call: TRBJ2-1; d_call: -; v_call: TRBV29-1; cdr3_aa: CSVTTRISYNEQFF; cdr3_nt: TGCAGCGTTACTACTAGGATTTCCTACAATGAGCAGTTCTTC
clone_size: -; j_call: TRBJ1-3; d_call: TRBD1; v_call: TRBV2; cdr3_aa: CASRRQGRGNTIYF; cdr3_nt: TGTGCCAGCAGAAGACAGGGACGTGGAAACACCATATATTTT
clone_size: -; j_call: TRBJ2-7; d_call: TRBD2; v_call: TRBV29-1; cdr3_aa: CSVEGRHSPGGEQYF; cdr3_nt: TGCAGCGTTGAGGGCAGACACTCGCCGGGGGGCGAGCAGTACTTC
clone_size: -; j_call: TRBJ1-4; d_call: -; v_call: TRBV30; cdr3_aa: CAWSVLGRTNEKLFF; cdr3_nt: TGTGCCTGGAGTGTATTGGGGAGGACTAATGAAAAACTGTTTTTT
clone_size: -; j_call: TRBJ2-1; d_call: TRBD2; v_call: TRBV19; cdr3_aa: CASRVAGGSNEQFF; cdr3_nt: TGTGCCAGTAGGGTTGCGGGAGGCTCCAATGAGCAGTTCTTC
clone_size: -; j_call: TRBJ2-7; d_call: TRBD2; v_call: TRBV5-4; cdr3_aa: CASSPRGTSGSYEQYF; cdr3_nt: TGTGCCAGCAGCCCGAGGGGGACTAGCGGCTCCTACGAGCAGTACTTC
clone_size: -; j_call: TRBJ2-5; d_call: TRBD2; v_call: TRBV5-1; cdr3_aa: CASSAGLAGGGETQYF; cdr3_nt: TGCGCCAGCAGCGCCGGACTAGCCGGAGGGGGGGAGACCCAGTACTTC
clone_size: -; j_call: TRBJ1-5; d_call: TRBD1; v_call: TRBV28; cdr3_aa: CATRDSHFYSNQPQHF; cdr3_nt: TGTGCCACCCGGGACAGCCATTTCTATAGCAATCAGCCCCAGCATTTT
clone_size: -; j_call: TRBJ2-1; d_call: TRBD2; v_call: TRBV14; cdr3_aa: CASSQIPGLAGLRNEQFF; cdr3_nt: TGTGCCAGCAGCCAGATTCCGGGACTAGCGGGGTTAAGGAATGAGCAGTTCTTC
clone_size: -; j_call: TRBJ2-5; d_call: TRBD1; v_call: TRBV6-5; cdr3_aa: CASSYRTGVETQYF; cdr3_nt: TGTGCCAGCAGTTACAGGACAGGGGTAGAGACCCAGTACTTC
clone_size: once; j_call: TRBJ2-7; d_call: -; v_call: TRBV25-1; cdr3_aa: CASGLTGKVYEQYF; cdr3_nt: TGTGCCAGCGGCTTAACAGGGAAGGTATACGAGCAGTACTTC
clone_size: once; j_call: TRBJ1-6; d_call: -; v_call: TRBV25-1; cdr3_aa: CASSDAGANSPLHF; cdr3_nt: TGTGCCAGCAGTGATGCGGGGGCCAATTCACCCCTCCACTTT
clone_size: -; j_call: TRBJ1-3; d_call: -; v_call: TRBV19; cdr3_aa: CASTSDGINGNTIYF; cdr3_nt: TGTGCCAGTACCTCGGACGGGATAAATGGAAACACCATATATTTT
clone_size: -; j_call: TRBJ1-4; d_call: -; v_call: TRBV2; cdr3_aa: CASSEGRWNEKLFF; cdr3_nt: TGTGCCAGCAGTGAGGGCAGGTGGAATGAAAAACTGTTTTTT
clone_size: -; j_call: TRBJ2-3; d_call: -; v_call: TRBV5-1; cdr3_aa: CASSLDGKFTDTQYF; cdr3_nt: TGCGCCAGCAGCTTGGACGGGAAGTTCACAGATACGCAGTATTTT
clone_size: once; j_call: TRBJ2-1; d_call: TRBD1; v_call: TRBV6-5; cdr3_aa: CASSYSWQGASEQFF; cdr3_nt: TGTGCCAGCAGTTACAGTTGGCAGGGGGCGTCTGAGCAGTTCTTC
clone_size: -; j_call: TRBJ1-1; d_call: -; v_call: TRBV19; cdr3_aa: CASSIGGRGARNEAFF; cdr3_nt: TGTGCCAGTAGTATAGGGGGGCGGGGGGCGCGTAATGAAGCTTTCTTT
clone_size: -; j_call: TRBJ1-5; d_call: -; v_call: TRBV9; cdr3_aa: CASSVDSRPQPQHF; cdr3_nt: TGTGCCAGCAGCGTAGACAGCCGACCGCAGCCCCAGCATTTT
clone_size: -; j_call: TRBJ2-7; d_call: TRBD2; v_call: TRBV28; cdr3_aa: CASSGLAGVYGSYEQYF; cdr3_nt: TGTGCCAGCAGTGGACTAGCGGGAGTATACGGTTCCTACGAGCAGTACTTC
clone_size: -; j_call: TRBJ2-1; d_call: TRBD2; v_call: TRBV13; cdr3_aa: CASSSVTSGTYNEQFF; cdr3_nt: TGTGCCAGCAGCTCCGTGACTAGCGGCACTTACAATGAGCAGTTCTTC
clone_size: -; j_call: TRBJ2-1; d_call: -; v_call: TRBV5-4; cdr3_aa: CASSPLTGSSYNEQFF; cdr3_nt: TGTGCCAGCAGCCCGCTTACAGGGAGCTCCTACAATGAGCAGTTCTTC
clone_size: -; j_call: TRBJ2-7; d_call: -; v_call: TRBV21-1; cdr3_aa: CASSAQPRDRNSYEQYF; cdr3_nt: TGTGCCAGCAGCGCACAACCTCGGGACAGGAACTCCTACGAGCAGTACTTC
clone_size: -; j_call: TRBJ1-3; d_call: TRBD1; v_call: TRBV5-1; cdr3_aa: CASSPLDGTGGKNTIYF; cdr3_nt: TGCGCCAGCAGCCCCCTTGATGGGACAGGGGGCAAAAACACCATATATTTT
clone_size: -; j_call: TRBJ1-1; d_call: -; v_call: TRBV29-1; cdr3_aa: CSVDRRTNTEAFF; cdr3_nt: TGCAGCGTCGACAGGCGAACGAACACTGAAGCTTTCTTT
clone_size: -; j_call: TRBJ1-2; d_call: -; v_call: TRBV6-1; cdr3_aa: CASSEQGRNGYTF; cdr3_nt: TGTGCCAGCAGTGAACAGGGGCGGAATGGCTACACCTTC
clone_size: -; j_call: TRBJ2-7; d_call: TRBD1; v_call: TRBV7-6; cdr3_aa: CASSLAQGQTYEQYF; cdr3_nt: TGTGCCAGCAGCTTAGCGCAGGGACAGACCTACGAGCAGTACTTC
clone_size: -; j_call: TRBJ2-7; d_call: -; v_call: TRBV7-9; cdr3_aa: CSSSFRGYEQYF; cdr3_nt: TGTTCCAGCAGCTTCAGGGGTTACGAGCAGTACTTC
clone_size: once; j_call: TRBJ2-1; d_call: -; v_call: TRBV6-6; cdr3_aa: CASSYPPGLTYNEQFF; cdr3_nt: TGTGCCAGCAGTTACCCACCGGGACTTACCTACAATGAGCAGTTCTTC
clone_size: -; j_call: TRBJ2-2; d_call: -; v_call: TRBV15; cdr3_aa: CATSRVVTASAGELFF; cdr3_nt: TGTGCCACCAGCAGAGTTGTAACAGCCAGTGCCGGGGAGCTGTTTTTT
clone_size: -; j_call: TRBJ1-2; d_call: -; v_call: TRBV6-1; cdr3_aa: CASNQGHGYTF; cdr3_nt: TGTGCCAGCAACCAGGGTCATGGCTACACCTTC
clone_size: -; j_call: TRBJ2-7; d_call: TRBD1; v_call: TRBV29-1; cdr3_aa: CSVGDWAQGSYEQYF; cdr3_nt: TGCAGCGTTGGAGACTGGGCACAGGGGTCCTACGAGCAGTACTTC
clone_size: -; j_call: TRBJ1-3; d_call: -; v_call: TRBV27; cdr3_aa: CASSSRVGNTIYF; cdr3_nt: TGTGCCAGCAGTTCCAGGGTAGGAAACACCATATATTTT
clone_size: -; j_call: TRBJ2-5; d_call: -; v_call: TRBV12-2; cdr3_aa: CASRLVLGGSETQYF; cdr3_nt: TGTGCAAGTCGCTTAGTCTTGGGTGGGAGTGAGACCCAGTACTTC
clone_size: -; j_call: TRBJ2-1; d_call: -; v_call: TRBV9; cdr3_aa: CASSVAQGGQFF; cdr3_nt: TGTGCCAGCAGCGTAGCGCAGGGTGGGCAGTTCTTC
clone_size: -; j_call: TRBJ2-5; d_call: TRBD2; v_call: TRBV29-1; cdr3_aa: CSAGRVTSGQETQYF; cdr3_nt: TGCAGCGCCGGCCGGGTTACTAGCGGACAAGAGACCCAGTACTTC
clone_size: -; j_call: TRBJ1-1; d_call: -; v_call: TRBV6-1; cdr3_aa: CASSSTRGNTEAFF; cdr3_nt: TGTGCCAGCAGTAGCACACGGGGGAACACTGAAGCTTTCTTT
clone_size: -; j_call: TRBJ2-5; d_call: -; v_call: TRBV19; cdr3_aa: CASRGRGEETQYF; cdr3_nt: TGTGCCAGTAGAGGCAGGGGAGAGGAGACCCAGTACTTC
clone_size: -; j_call: TRBJ2-7; d_call: -; v_call: TRBV14; cdr3_aa: CAGSPQAYEQYF; cdr3_nt: TGTGCCGGCAGCCCCCAGGCCTACGAGCAGTACTTC
clone_size: -; j_call: TRBJ2-3; d_call: TRBD1; v_call: TRBV4-2; cdr3_aa: CASSQEETGFPDTQYF; cdr3_nt: TGTGCCAGCAGCCAAGAGGAGACAGGGTTTCCAGATACGCAGTATTTT
clone_size: -; j_call: TRBJ2-2; d_call: TRBD2; v_call: TRBV2; cdr3_aa: CASRTSGSDTGELFF; cdr3_nt: TGTGCCAGCAGGACTAGCGGGAGTGATACCGGGGAGCTGTTTTTT
clone_size: -; j_call: TRBJ2-1; d_call: -; v_call: TRBV5-4; cdr3_aa: CASSLVQGSNEQFF; cdr3_nt: TGTGCCAGCAGCTTGGTCCAGGGCTCCAATGAGCAGTTCTTC
clone_size: -; j_call: TRBJ2-7; d_call: TRBD2; v_call: TRBV29-1; cdr3_aa: CSVDGLAGAGEQYF; cdr3_nt: TGCAGCGTTGACGGACTAGCGGGGGCGGGCGAGCAGTACTTC
clone_size: -; j_call: TRBJ1-5; d_call: -; v_call: TRBV6-6; cdr3_aa: CASSYEAGLSNQPQHF; cdr3_nt: TGTGCCAGCAGTTACGAGGCAGGGCTTAGCAATCAGCCCCAGCATTTT